A single T cell receptor (beta chain) is shown here with its context. This record belongs to a study of T cell changes during pregnancy in multiple sclerosis. Sequencing used immunoSEQ multiplex PCR; TCRdb keeps in-frame clones, though not all of them. The table includes about 120,000 clones, roughly 92% detected once. Trimming took 6 bases from V and 4 from J; bases not matched to a gene: 8. CDR1 WNHNN and CDR2 SYGVQD come from the germline V gene (reference sequence). The CDR3 spans 14 residues. Material: peripheral blood, obtained before pregnancy. The origin of this receptor is a female donor with multiple sclerosis, enrolled in a pregnancy study. The V call is TRBV10-1, the J call TRBJ2-5; 7 nucleotides line up with TRBD2. CDR3 nucleotides: TGCGCCAGCAGCCGGGACTACCAAGGAGAGACCCAGTACTTC. Translated, it gives CASSRDYQGETQYF.